These 21 T cell receptor beta chains were all obtained from the same sample, sequenced in a study of T cells after yellow fever vaccination. TCRdb reprocessed the 5' RACE reads via MiXCR and lists one record per CDR3 protein. Here the sample spans some 290,000 distinct CDR3 sequences, about 10% being singletons. Sequenced material: CD4+ T cells sorted from PBMCs, taken 45 days after the yellow fever booster vaccination. The receptors derive from a young man who received the YFV17D yellow fever vaccine.

This clonotype has more than one count but fewer than ten. The J gene is TRBJ2-2, the V gene TRBV20-1; D remains ambiguous. This CDR3 comprises 14 residues. Germline CDR1 DFQATT, CDR2 SNEGSKA (reference sequence). The V and J ends lost 3 bases and 0 bases respectively, with 8 bases between them. The CDR3 loop reads CSASFPANTGELFF. CDR3 bases: TGCAGTGCTAGTTTTCCTGCGAACACCGGGGAGCTGTTTTTT.

This clonotype was seen a handful of times. The gene calls are TRBV20-1 and TRBJ2-2; TRBD2 aligns across 9 bases. V lost 0 bases and J lost 4; bases outside the gene matches: 9. Germline-derived CDR1 and CDR2 are DFQATT and SNEGSKA (reference sequence). This CDR3 is 17 amino acids long. The CDR3 sequence is CSARDLRAGGLTGELFF. For the CDR3, the DNA is TGCAGTGCTAGAGATCTGAGAGCGGGGGGACTCACCGGGGAGCTGTTTTTT.

The rearrangement uses TRBV30 and TRBJ2-5; the D gene is possibly TRBD2 (5 bases). Looked up from germline, CDR1 is GTSNPN and CDR2 is SVGIG (reference sequence). The CDR3 runs to 12 residues. Trimming stripped 5 bases from V and 3 bases from J, with 10 bases between. The CDR3 bases are TGTGCCTGGTCGACTACCAAAGAGACCCAGTACTTC. It codes for CAWSTTKETQYF.

This clonotype was seen a handful of times. The chain joins TRBV7-9 to TRBJ2-1, with TRBD1 matching over 7 bases. From germline, CDR1 is SEHNR and CDR2 FQNEAQ (reference sequence). The CDR3 contains 15 residues. With V trimmed by 5 bases and J by 7 bases, 11 bases remained unmatched. The CDR3 DNA reads as TGTGCCAGCAGCCGAGGGGGCGAATTTTCGAATGAGCAGTTCTTC. This translates into CASSRGGEFSNEQFF. The whole variable domain, filled in from reference TRBV7-9 and TRBJ2-1, reads DTGVSQNPRHKITKRGQNVTFRCDPISEHNRLYWYRQTLGQGPEFLTYFQNEAQLEKSRLLSDRFSAERPKGSFSTLEIQRTEQGDSAMYLCASSRGGEFSNEQFFGPGTRLTVL.

The genes are TRBV20-1 and TRBJ1-1; D unclear. Looked up from germline, CDR1 is DFQATT and CDR2 is SNEGSKA (reference sequence). The CDR3 runs 14 residues. The CDR3 DNA reads TGCAGCGCAGATGGGGTTGGGGTGAACACTGAAGCTTTCTTT. It yields the protein CSADGVGVNTEAFF.

This clonotype was seen a handful of times. The J gene is TRBJ2-1, the V gene TRBV5-1; 7 bases align to TRBD2. The length of the CDR3 is 13 residues. Trimming at V came to 0 bases and at J to 8 bases, leaving 2 bases not matched to a gene. CDR1 and CDR2 from the germline V gene are SGHRS and YFSETQ. The CDR3 is CASSLGEGYEQFF. DNA of the CDR3: TGCGCCAGCAGCTTGGGGGAGGGATATGAGCAGTTCTTC. Combining the CDR3 with reference TRBV5-1 and TRBJ2-1 gives the whole variable domain KAGVTQTPRYLIKTRGQQVTLSCSPISGHRSVSWYQQTPGQGLQFLFEYFSETQRNKGNFPGRFSGRQFSNSRSEMNVSTLELGDSALYLCASSLGEGYEQFFGPGTRLTVL.

This clonotype was observed a handful of times. The chain is built from TRBV20-1 and TRBJ1-1; D not certain. V gave up 0 bases and J gave up 2 bases, with 13 bases separating them. CDR1 and CDR2 (germline): DFQATT, SNEGSKA (reference sequence). CDR3 length equals 15 residues. CDR3 region: CSAREPGRPNTEAFF. As DNA, the CDR3 is TGCAGTGCTAGAGAGCCCGGCAGGCCCAACACTGAAGCTTTCTTT.

This clonotype was seen at least ten times. The chain carries TRBV5-1 and TRBJ2-5; D possibly corresponds to TRBD2 (6 bases). V lost 2 bases, J lost 4 bases, and 9 bases lay in between. The CDR3 totals 13 residues. CDR1 and CDR2 from the germline V gene are SGHRS and YFSETQ. CDR3 protein: CASSFWGGETQYF. For the CDR3, the DNA is TGCGCCAGCAGCTTTTGGGGAGGAGAGACCCAGTACTTC.

The rearrangement uses TRBV7-2 and TRBJ2-3; D unresolved. Between the trimmed V and J ends, which lost 5 bases and 0 bases, there was a span of 9 bases. Per germline, CDR1 SGHTA and CDR2 FQGNSA. This CDR3 is 14 amino acids long. The CDR3 loop is CASSPLPSTDTQYF. In nucleotides, the CDR3 is TGTGCCAGCAGCCCCTTGCCCAGCACAGATACGCAGTATTTT.

This clonotype was seen a handful of times. The chain carries TRBV7-6 and TRBJ1-1; a possible D gene is TRBD1 (6 bases). The CDR3 length is 14 residues. Germline V gene sequence: CDR1 SGHVS, CDR2 FNYEAQ. V was cut by 3 bases and J by 4 bases, with 12 bases left in between. The CDR3 DNA reads TGTGCCAGCAGCTTCGCAGGGGTTAGCACTGAAGCTTTCTTT. Protein: CASSFAGVSTEAFF.

This clonotype was counted only a few times. The chain recombines TRBV5-4 with TRBJ1-1, with D maybe TRBD1 (5 bases). The V and J ends lost 1 base and 4 bases respectively, with 20 bases between them. Germline V gene sequence: CDR1 SGHNT, CDR2 YYREEE (reference sequence). The CDR3 is 17 amino acids. The CDR3 loop is CASSLSAGGYAATEAFF. The DNA of the CDR3 is TGTGCCAGCAGCTTGTCAGCCGGGGGATATGCTGCCACTGAAGCTTTCTTT.

This rearrangement joins TRBV3-1 to TRBJ1-2; D gene unclear. This CDR3 has 15 amino acids. The germline gives CDR1 LGHDT, CDR2 YNNKEL (reference sequence). The V end lost 1 base, the J end lost 5 bases, and 14 bases lay between the germline ends. DNA for the CDR3: TGTGCCAGCAGCCAAGCTCCCACTCCATATTATGGCTACACCTTC. It yields the protein CASSQAPTPYYGYTF.

The V and J genes are TRBV20-1 and TRBJ2-7, with 7 bases aligning to TRBD2. The V segment lost 1 base and the J segment 2 bases; nucleotides outside the gene matches: 5. This CDR3 is 14 amino acids long. Germline V gene lookup returns CDR1 DFQATT and CDR2 SNEGSKA (reference sequence). The CDR3, as DNA: TGCAGTGCTAGAGCGGGGGGTTGGACCTACGAGCAGTACGTC. This translates into CSARAGGWTYEQYV.

This clonotype was observed many times. This chain uses TRBV10-3 with TRBJ2-2; D gene unclear. This CDR3 spans 14 amino acids. V dropped 4 bases and J dropped 1 base, with 7 bases sitting between them. Germline V gives CDR1 ENHRY, CDR2 SYGVKD. The CDR3 bases are TGTGCCATCAGTGGCTTGGGGAACACCGGGGAGCTGTTTTTT. As protein: CAISGLGNTGELFF.

The table lists this clonotype with a few counts. V is TRBV6-5 and J is TRBJ1-3; 8 nucleotides line up with TRBD1. This CDR3 contains 13 residues. CDR1 MNHEY and CDR2 SVGAGI come from the germline V gene. J gave up 8 bases and V 5 bases, and 5 bases lay outside the gene matches. In DNA form, the CDR3 reads TGTGCCAGCAGTCCGGGACAGGCAGACACCATATATTTT. Amino acid sequence: CASSPGQADTIYF.

The table lists this clonotype with a few counts. The chain carries TRBV7-3 and TRBJ1-2; no clear D. CDR1 SGHTA and CDR2 FQGTGA come from the germline V gene. The CDR3 runs 14 residues. Trimming cost V 1 base and J 4 bases, with 10 bases left between them. The CDR3 loop is CASSLMPGSYGYTF. In DNA form, the CDR3 reads TGTGCCAGCAGCTTAATGCCGGGGAGCTATGGCTACACCTTC.

The chain links TRBV29-1 to TRBJ1-1; D gene unclear. There are 13 residues in the CDR3. Germline CDR1 reads SQVTM; CDR2 reads ANQGSEA. Trimming shortened V by 4 bases and J by 3 bases, and 12 bases separated the two germline ends. The CDR3 sequence is CSVVYGFDTEAFF. In nucleotides, the CDR3 is TGCAGCGTTGTCTACGGATTCGACACTGAAGCTTTCTTT.

This clonotype was counted a few times. The chain joins TRBV5-1 to TRBJ1-4; no reliable D call. The CDR3 runs 14 residues. From germline, CDR1 is SGHRS and CDR2 YFSETQ. V lost 0 bases and J 7 bases, leaving 10 bases between the germline ends. The CDR3 DNA follows: TGCGCCAGCAGCTTGGTCGGACGGCCTGAAAAACTGTTTTTT. It yields the protein CASSLVGRPEKLFF.

This clonotype appeared a few times. The chain recombines TRBV5-1 with TRBJ1-5, with TRBD1 matching 8 bases. J lost 6 bases, V lost 0 bases, and 8 bases had no gene match. Germline CDR1 SGHRS, CDR2 YFSETQ. This CDR3 region has 16 residues. The CDR3, as DNA: TGCGCCAGCAGCTTGGAACCGGGACAGGTGGGTCAGCCCCAGCATTTT. Translating gives CASSLEPGQVGQPQHF.

This clonotype has more than one count but fewer than ten. The gene calls are TRBV11-2 and TRBJ2-5; the D gene is possibly TRBD2 (5 bases). Germline lookup yields CDR1 SGHAT and CDR2 FQNNGV. The V and J ends lost 6 bases and 5 bases respectively, with 13 bases between them. The CDR3 contains 13 residues. This CDR3 reads CASSYSDTETQYF. CDR3 DNA: TGTGCCAGCAGTTATAGCGACACGGAGACCCAGTACTTC.

This clonotype was seen a handful of times. The rearrangement joins TRBV9 to TRBJ2-1; TRBD1 or TRBD2 may be the D gene (6 bases each). Trimming pared 3 bases from V and 6 bases from J, leaving 10 bases between. CDR3 size: 13 residues. CDR1 and CDR2 (germline): SGDLS, YYNGEE. CDR3 amino acids: CASSAQGGNEQFF. In DNA, the CDR3 is TGTGCCAGCAGCGCACAGGGAGGCAATGAGCAGTTCTTC.